This T cell receptor (beta chain) emerged from a study of T cells in Graves' hyperthyroidism and ophthalmopathy. The investigators amplified TCR beta CDR3 regions from RNA transcripts. When the TCR CDR3 underwent first-round RT-PCR, the HTBI primer set was used. TCRdb reprocessed the multiplex PCR reads via MiXCR and lists one record per CDR3 protein. The top ten hold less than 4.5% of the sample, which has about 620,000 distinct CDR3 sequences, about 16% seen once. After removal of 4 bases from V and 7 bases from J, the junction contained 7 bases not matched to a gene. CDR3 length: 14 amino acids. CDR1 MDHEN and CDR2 SYDVKM come from the germline V gene. Study conclusions and caveats: Before onset, ophthalmopathy was predicted by the model a median approximately 6.5 months earlier. Patients with ophthalmopathy were separated from those with stable hyperthyroidism by a 13 V-J model.

Ten or more counts support this clonotype. The antigen remains unidentified. Hyperthyroidism was newly diagnosed in patients aged 18 to 65 (duration under 2 months). Patients having uncontrolled infection, another autoimmune disease, pregnancy or lactation were not included. The rearrangement uses TRBV28 and TRBJ1-2; 9 bases map to TRBD1. The sequence came from a woman under 40 with Graves' hyperthyroidism. The sequencing sample was made of blood. CDR3 region: CASSSWTGAAGYTF. The CDR3 nucleotides are TGTGCCAGCAGTTCCTGGACAGGGGCGGCTGGCTACACCTTC.